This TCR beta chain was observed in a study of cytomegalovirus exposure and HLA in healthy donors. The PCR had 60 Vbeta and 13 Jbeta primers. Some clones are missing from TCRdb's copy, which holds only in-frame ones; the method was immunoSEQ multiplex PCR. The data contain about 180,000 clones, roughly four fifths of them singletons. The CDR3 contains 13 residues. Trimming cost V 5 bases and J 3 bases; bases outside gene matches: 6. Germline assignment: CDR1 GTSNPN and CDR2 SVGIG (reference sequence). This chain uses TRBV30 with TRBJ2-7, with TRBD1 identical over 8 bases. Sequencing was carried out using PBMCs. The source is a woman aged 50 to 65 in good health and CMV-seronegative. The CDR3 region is CAWDLTGDYEQYF. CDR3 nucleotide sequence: TGTGCCTGGGACCTGACAGGGGACTACGAGCAGTACTTC.